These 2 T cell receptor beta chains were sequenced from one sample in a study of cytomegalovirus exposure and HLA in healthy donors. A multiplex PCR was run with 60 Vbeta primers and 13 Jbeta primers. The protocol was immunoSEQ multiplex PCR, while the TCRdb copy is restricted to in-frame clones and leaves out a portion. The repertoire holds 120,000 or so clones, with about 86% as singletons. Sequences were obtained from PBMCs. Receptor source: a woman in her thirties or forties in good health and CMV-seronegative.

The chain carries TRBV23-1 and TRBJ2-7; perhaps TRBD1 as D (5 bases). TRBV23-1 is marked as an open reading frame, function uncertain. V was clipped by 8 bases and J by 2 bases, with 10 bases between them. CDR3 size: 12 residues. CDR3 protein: CASFEQAYEQYF. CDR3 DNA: TGCGCCAGCTTTGAACAGGCCTACGAGCAGTACTTC.

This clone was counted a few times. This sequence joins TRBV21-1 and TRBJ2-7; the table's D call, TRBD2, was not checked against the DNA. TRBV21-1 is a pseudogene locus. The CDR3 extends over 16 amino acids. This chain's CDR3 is CASFKRGRLAACEQYF. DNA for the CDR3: TGTGCCAGCTTCAAAAGGGGACGGCTAGCGGCCTGCGAGCAGTACTTC.